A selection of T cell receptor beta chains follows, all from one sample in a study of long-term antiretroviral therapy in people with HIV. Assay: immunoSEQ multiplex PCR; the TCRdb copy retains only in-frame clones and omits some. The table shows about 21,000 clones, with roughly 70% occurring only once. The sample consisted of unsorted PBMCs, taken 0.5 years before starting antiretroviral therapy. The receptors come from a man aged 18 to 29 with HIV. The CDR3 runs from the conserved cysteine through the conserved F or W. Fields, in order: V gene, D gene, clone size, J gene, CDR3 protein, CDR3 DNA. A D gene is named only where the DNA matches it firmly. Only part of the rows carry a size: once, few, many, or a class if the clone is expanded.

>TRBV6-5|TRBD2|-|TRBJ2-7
CASRRAGGISYEQYF
TGTGCCAGCAGAAGAGCGGGAGGGATCTCCTACGAGCAGTACTTC
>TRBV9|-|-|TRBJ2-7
CASSVEPVFRSHYEQYF
TGTGCCAGCAGCGTAGAGCCAGTCTTCAGGTCTCACTACGAGCAGTACTTC
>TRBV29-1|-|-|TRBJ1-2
CSVDATDLYGYTF
TGCAGCGTTGACGCGACAGACCTTTATGGCTACACCTTC
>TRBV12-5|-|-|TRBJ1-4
CASGLVVGGSPNEKLFF
TGTGCTAGTGGTTTGGTAGTGGGAGGCAGCCCAAATGAAAAACTGTTTTTT
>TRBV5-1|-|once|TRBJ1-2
CASSLELYYGYTF
TGCGCCAGCAGCTTGGAGCTTTACTATGGCTACACCTTC
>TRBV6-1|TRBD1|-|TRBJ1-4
CASSVSGTGPEKLFF
TGTGCCAGCAGTGTATCCGGGACAGGACCCGAAAAACTGTTTTTT
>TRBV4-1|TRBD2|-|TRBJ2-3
CASSQVGGRGTDTQYF
TGCGCCAGCAGCCAAGTCGGCGGGAGGGGCACAGATACGCAGTATTTT
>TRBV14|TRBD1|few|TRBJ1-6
CASSRYTGTGGNNSPLHF
TGTGCCAGCAGCCGATATACCGGGACAGGGGGCAATAATTCACCCCTCCACTTT
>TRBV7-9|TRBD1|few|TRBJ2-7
CASSFDGTGNYEQYF
TGTGCCAGCAGCTTCGACGGGACAGGAAACTACGAGCAGTACTTC
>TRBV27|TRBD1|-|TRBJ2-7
CASSLRGFRDRGSYEQYF
TGTGCCAGCAGTTTAAGGGGATTTCGGGACAGGGGATCCTACGAGCAGTACTTC
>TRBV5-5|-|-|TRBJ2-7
CASSLEGQVYSYEQYF
TGTGCCAGCAGCTTGGAAGGCCAGGTCTACTCCTACGAGCAGTACTTC
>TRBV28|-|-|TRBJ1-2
CASSSTAFYGYTF
TGTGCCAGCAGTTCGACAGCCTTCTATGGCTACACCTTC
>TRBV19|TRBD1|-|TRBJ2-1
CASQIRQGVYNEQFF
TGTGCCAGTCAAATCAGACAGGGGGTCTACAATGAGCAGTTCTTC
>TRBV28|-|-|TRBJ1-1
CASSFLGVRNTEAFF
TGTGCCAGCAGTTTTTTAGGTGTTAGGAACACTGAAGCTTTCTTT
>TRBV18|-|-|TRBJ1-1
CASSPLTGDEAFF
TGTGCCAGCTCACCACTGACAGGCGACGAAGCTTTCTTT
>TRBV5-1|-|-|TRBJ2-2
CASSLGTGNTGELFF
TGCGCCAGCAGCTTGGGTACAGGGAACACCGGGGAGCTGTTTTTT